The 31 T cell receptor beta chains below come from one sample, sequenced in a study of beta chain features in type 1 diabetes. Expressed TCRB transcripts were sequenced, since all the RNA that had been isolated was reverse transcribed. TCRdb keeps only in-frame clones here, not all; method: immunoSEQ multiplex PCR. The sample contains 250,000 to 300,000 clones, approximately 8.1% of which appear only once. Material for sequencing was central memory CD4+ T cells from blood. The receptors shown here come from a woman between 18 and 30 years old in good health.

The chain has TRBV6-5 and TRBJ1-2, with 9 bases matching TRBD1. From germline, CDR1 is MNHEY and CDR2 SVGAGI. This CDR3 contains 14 residues. Losses at the gene ends were 11 bases for V and 5 bases for J; bases not matched to a gene: 12. The CDR3 nucleotides read TGTGCCTCTAGACCGGGACAGGGATCTTATGGCTACACCTTC. Translation: CASRPGQGSYGYTF.

This clone has only a few counts. The chain uses TRBV11-3 and TRBJ2-7; 11 bases match TRBD1. Trimming at V came to 5 bases and at J to 2 bases, leaving 17 bases not matched to a gene. CDR3 length: 19 amino acids. Germline lookup yields CDR1 SGHNT and CDR2 YENEEA. CDR3 loop: CASSEKAGFGDRGAYEQYF. The CDR3 DNA is TGTGCCAGCAGCGAAAAGGCGGGATTCGGGGACAGGGGGGCCTACGAGCAGTACTTC.

In regard to this clone: The same CDR3 is also encoded by other DNA sequences in this sample. J is TRBJ2-5 and V is TRBV7-2; D is unresolved. Germline V gene lookup returns CDR1 SGHTA and CDR2 FQGNSA. The CDR3 runs to 13 residues. V lost 2 bases and J 1 base, leaving 5 bases between the germline ends. The CDR3: CASSLSFQETQYF. CDR3 in DNA: TGTGCCAGCAGCTTATCCTTCCAAGAGACCCAGTACTTC.

In its sample, this clone was seen a few times. This CDR3 is CASLLDGTDTQYF. Written as DNA, the CDR3 is TGTGCCAGCCTTCTAGACGGCACAGATACGCAGTATTTT. V gene TRBV6-6 combines with J gene TRBJ2-3; D is unclear. V lost 8 bases and J 1 base, leaving 10 bases between the germline ends. This CDR3 is 13 amino acids long. Germline V gene sequence: CDR1 MNHNY, CDR2 SVGAGI (reference sequence).

The rearrangement links TRBV6-6 to TRBJ2-5; D gene ambiguous. The CDR3 consists of 12 residues. Germline CDR1 is MNHNY and CDR2 is SVGAGI (reference sequence). Trimming removed 4 bases at V and 5 bases at J, with 8 bases between. CDR3 amino acids: CASSFNVETQYF. The CDR3 DNA reads TGTGCCAGCAGTTTCAACGTGGAGACCCAGTACTTC.

This chain uses TRBV18 with TRBJ2-3, with 11 bases lining up with TRBD2. The CDR3 extends over 17 amino acids. V was clipped by 6 bases and J by 12 bases; unmatched bases: 20. Germline V gives CDR1 KGHSH, CDR2 LQKENI. In DNA form, the CDR3 reads TGTGCCAGCTCTTCATACAGGGATAGCGGGAGGGCCGTTTCCCAGTATTTT. Translating it yields CASSSYRDSGRAVSQYF.

This clone was seen at least ten times. The rearrangement links TRBV21-1 to TRBJ1-4; TRBD1 is taken as the D call from the table, unchecked against the DNA. TRBV21-1 is tagged as a pseudogene. The CDR3 sequence is 14 residues long. CDR3 residues: CASSKAGADEKLFF. The CDR3 DNA follows: TGTGCCAGCAGCAAAGCGGGGGCTGACGAAAAACTGTTTTTT.

This clone appeared a few times. The gene calls are TRBV6-6 and TRBJ2-1, with TRBD1 as a possible D gene (6 bases). The CDR3 consists of 14 residues. Germline V gene data show CDR1 as MNHNY and CDR2 as SVGAGI (reference sequence). V was pared by 6 bases and J by 5 bases, with 14 bases between. Here the CDR3 reads CASSPKQGHNEQFF. CDR3 in DNA: TGTGCCAGCAGCCCAAAACAGGGCCACAATGAGCAGTTCTTC.

This clone was seen a handful of times. V and J are TRBV7-2 and TRBJ2-5, with 10 bases that match TRBD2. The junction had 6 bases not matched to a gene; V was cut back by 5 bases and J by 6 bases. CDR3 length equals 14 residues. The germline V gene has CDR1 SGHTA and CDR2 FQGNSA. The CDR3 sequence: CASSPGLAVQTQYF. CDR3 nucleotide sequence: TGTGCCAGCAGCCCCGGACTAGCGGTCCAGACCCAGTACTTC.

In its sample, this clone was seen a few times. This sequence joins TRBV1 and TRBJ2-7; TRBD1, the table's D call, lacks a check against the DNA. TRBV1 is listed as a pseudogene. CDR3 length equals 16 residues. The CDR3 sequence is CTSSHKGTGNFYEQYV. DNA for the CDR3: TGCACCAGCAGCCACAAGGGGACAGGGAATTTCTACGAGCAGTACGTC.

This clone was counted a few times. V usage is TRBV7-2 and J usage is TRBJ1-2; no definite D call. Per the germline V gene, CDR1 is SGHTA and CDR2 is FQGNSA. The CDR3 is made up of 13 amino acids. V was pared by 5 bases and J by 5 bases, with 12 bases between. The CDR3 protein is CASSHPPRYGYTF. DNA of the CDR3: TGTGCCAGCAGCCACCCCCCGAGGTATGGCTACACCTTC. The variable domain in full, with the rest retrieved from reference TRBV7-2 and TRBJ1-2, is GAGVSQSPSNKVTEKGKDVELRCDPISGHTALYWYRQSLGQGLEFLIYFQGNSAPDKSGLPSDRFSAERTGGSVSTLTIQRTQQEDSAVYLCASSHPPRYGYTFGSGTRLTVV.

This clone was observed a handful of times. A read error is possible here, since a much larger clone lies one base away. This CDR3 reads CANSINNNEQFF. CDR3 in DNA: TGTGCCAACAGCATCAACAATAATGAGCAGTTCTTC. The rearrangement links TRBV7-2 to TRBJ2-1, with no clear D. The CDR3 runs 12 residues. Germline V CDR1 and CDR2: SGHTA, FQGNSA.

The rearrangement uses TRBV7-2 and TRBJ1-2, with TRBD1 matching over 9 bases. There are 14 residues in the CDR3. Unmatched junction bases numbered 6, after V lost 5 bases and J lost 5 bases. Germline-derived CDR1 and CDR2 are SGHTA and FQGNSA. CDR3 nucleotides: TGTGCCAGCAGCCCCGGGGACAGGGCTTATGGCTACACCTTC. Its protein is CASSPGDRAYGYTF.

This clone came up a few times. The chain joins TRBV9 to TRBJ2-1; 10 nucleotides line up with TRBD2. Germline values: CDR1 SGDLS, CDR2 YYNGEE. The CDR3 runs 15 residues. The V gene end was trimmed by 5 bases and the J gene end by 5 bases; junction bases not matched to a gene: 7. CDR3 residues: CASRDGLAGDNEQFF. DNA for the CDR3: TGTGCCAGCAGGGATGGCCTAGCGGGGGACAATGAGCAGTTCTTC.

CDR3 protein: CASSATGTGAKNIQYF. The CDR3, as DNA: TGTGCCAGCAGTGCTACCGGGACAGGGGCCAAAAACATTCAGTACTTC. This sequence joins TRBV28 and TRBJ2-4, with 9 bases aligning to TRBD1. In germline, CDR1 is MDHEN, CDR2 SYDVKM. Losses at the gene ends were 5 bases for V and 1 base for J; bases not matched to a gene: 6. There are 16 residues in the CDR3. The variable domain in full, completed from reference TRBV28 and TRBJ2-4, reads DVKVTQSSRYLVKRTGEKVFLECVQDMDHENMFWYRQDPGLGLRLIYFSYDVKMKEKGDIPEGYSVSREKKERFSLILESASTNQTSMYLCASSATGTGAKNIQYFGAGTRLSVL.

This chain joins TRBV6-1 and TRBJ2-7; TRBD1 aligns across 7 bases. After removal of 6 bases from V and 3 bases from J, the junction contained 5 bases not matched to a gene. The CDR3 spans 13 residues. CDR1 and CDR2 from the germline V gene are MNHNS and SASEGT. The CDR3: CASSIDRDYEQYV. The CDR3 DNA reads as TGTGCCAGCAGCATAGACAGGGACTACGAGCAGTACGTC.

This clone occurred many times. This chain links TRBV28 with TRBJ2-5; D ambiguous. The CDR3 sequence is 14 residues long. Trimming stripped 6 bases from V and 1 base from J, with 12 bases between. Per the germline V gene, CDR1 is MDHEN and CDR2 is SYDVKM. The DNA of the CDR3 is TGTGCCAGCAGATTCTGGAGCTCCCAAGAGACCCAGTACTTC. This translates into CASRFWSSQETQYF.

This clone was seen many times. This sequence joins TRBV13 and TRBJ2-4; possible D gene TRBD2, 6 bases. Trimming left V 5 bases short and J 0 bases short, with 14 bases between. Germline V gives CDR1 PRHDT, CDR2 FYEKMQ (reference sequence). The CDR3 has 16 amino acids. CDR3 sequence: CASSIGGARAKNIQYF. CDR3 in DNA: TGTGCCAGCAGCATCGGGGGTGCACGAGCCAAAAACATTCAGTACTTC.

The chain has TRBV27 and TRBJ2-2; D perhaps matches TRBD2 (6 bases). This CDR3 has 16 amino acids. The V and J ends lost 6 bases and 1 base respectively, with 15 bases between them. The germline CDR1 and CDR2 sequences are MNHEY and SMNVEV (reference sequence). The CDR3 loop is CASSPRGTLNTGELFF. CDR3 coding DNA: TGTGCCAGCAGCCCTCGGGGGACCCTGAACACCGGGGAGCTGTTTTTT.

The chain links TRBV2 to TRBJ1-5, with a tentative D call TRBD1 (6 bases). In germline, CDR1 is SNHLY, CDR2 FYNNEI. Trimming left V 6 bases short and J 0 bases short, with 18 bases between. The CDR3 runs to 17 residues. The CDR3 sequence: CASSAARGQNSNQPQHF. The CDR3 region has the DNA TGTGCCAGCAGCGCCGCCCGCGGACAGAATAGCAATCAGCCCCAGCATTTT. Full variable domain (missing parts from reference TRBV2 and TRBJ1-5): EPEVTQTPSHQVTQMGQEVILRCVPISNHLYFYWYRQILGQKVEFLVSFYNNEISEKSEIFDDQFSVERPDGSNFTLKIRSTKLEDSAMYFCASSAARGQNSNQPQHFGDGTRLSIL.

This clone was picked up a small number of times. CDR3 DNA sequence: TGTGCCAGCAGTTACTCCCCCTCCGGGACCTACGAGCAGTACTTC. Protein: CASSYSPSGTYEQYF. V is TRBV27 and J is TRBJ2-7; D is perhaps TRBD2 (5 bases). The germline V gene encodes CDR1 MNHEY and CDR2 SMNVEV (reference sequence). Trimming pared 4 bases from V and 2 bases from J, leaving 15 bases between. CDR3 length: 15 residues.

This clone was observed at least ten times. The rearrangement joins TRBV10-3 to TRBJ2-3; D may be TRBD1 (5 bases). V dropped 0 bases and J dropped 2 bases, with 9 bases sitting between them. CDR3 length equals 15 residues. Germline CDR1 and CDR2: ENHRY and SYGVKD. This CDR3 reads CAISESAGSTDTQYF. In nucleotides, the CDR3 is TGTGCCATCAGTGAGTCGGCAGGGTCCACAGATACGCAGTATTTT.

V is TRBV4-2 and J is TRBJ2-3, with a tentative D call TRBD2 (5 bases). V gave up 2 bases and J gave up 2 bases, with 14 bases separating them. The CDR3 runs 16 residues. CDR1 and CDR2 from the germline V gene are LGHNA and YNFKEQ. CDR3 protein: CASSQPAGSLTDTQYF. Here the CDR3 DNA reads TGTGCCAGCAGCCAACCAGCTGGGAGCCTCACAGATACGCAGTATTTT.

Comments on this clone: The sample holds other DNA sequences that translate to the same CDR3. J is TRBJ2-3 and V is TRBV6-5; D is undetermined. V was shortened by 6 bases and J by 3 bases, with 4 bases between the two germline ends. The germline CDR1 and CDR2 sequences are MNHEY and SVGAGI. The CDR3 spans 11 residues. CDR3 residues: CASRATDTQYF. The CDR3 bases are TGTGCCAGCAGAGCGACAGATACGCAGTATTTT.

The chain has TRBV5-1 and TRBJ2-1; D might be TRBD1 or TRBD2, each matching 5 bases. V was shortened by 3 bases and J by 7 bases, with 17 bases between the two germline ends. Germline CDR1 SGHRS, CDR2 YFSETQ. The CDR3 totals 15 residues. In DNA form, the CDR3 reads TGCGCCAGCAGCTACGTCGGGCAGGGAGATAATGAGCAGTTCTTC. Protein: CASSYVGQGDNEQFF.

This clone was detected many times. The chain joins TRBV20-1 to TRBJ2-5, with D tentatively TRBD2 (6 bases). The CDR3 is made up of 11 amino acids. The germline gives CDR1 DFQATT, CDR2 SNEGSKA (reference sequence). Trimming pared 4 bases from V and 4 bases from J, leaving 7 bases between. As DNA, the CDR3 is TGCAGTGCTAAAGCGGGAGAGACCCAGTACTTC. Protein sequence: CSAKAGETQYF.

This clone has a handful of counts. The chain joins TRBV4-2 to TRBJ2-3; D possibly corresponds to TRBD2 (5 bases). The germline V gene encodes CDR1 LGHNA and CDR2 YNFKEQ. V gave up 8 bases and J gave up 1 base, with 13 bases separating them. The CDR3 covers 14 residues. The CDR3 DNA sequence: TGTGCCAGCGCCACTCACGGGGGCACAGATACGCAGTATTTT. This encodes CASATHGGTDTQYF.

V and J are TRBV4-3 and TRBJ1-3; tentatively, D is TRBD1 (5 bases). The CDR3 totals 16 residues. Per germline, CDR1 LGHNA and CDR2 YSLEER. V was cut by 2 bases and J by 0 bases, with 11 bases left in between. The CDR3 here is CASSQTRQTSGNTIYF. CDR3 bases: TGCGCCAGCAGCCAAACAAGACAGACCTCTGGAAACACCATATATTTT.

The table lists this clone with a few counts. This rearrangement joins TRBV7-2 to TRBJ2-7, with 7 bases identical to TRBD2. Germline V lookup: CDR1 SGHTA, CDR2 FQGNSA. There are 12 residues in the CDR3. J gave up 5 bases and V 6 bases, and 4 bases lay outside the gene matches. CDR3 amino acids: CASRREGNEQYF. DNA of the CDR3: TGTGCCAGCAGAAGGGAGGGCAACGAGCAGTACTTC. Looking up the rest from reference TRBV7-2 and TRBJ2-7 gives the full variable domain: GAGVSQSPSNKVTEKGKDVELRCDPISGHTALYWYRQSLGQGLEFLIYFQGNSAPDKSGLPSDRFSAERTGGSVSTLTIQRTQQEDSAVYLCASRREGNEQYFGPGTRLTVT.

This clone was seen a handful of times. The J gene is TRBJ2-2, the V gene TRBV5-1, with a weak D call TRBD1 (5 bases). The CDR3 spans 15 residues. Trimming removed 5 bases from V and 5 bases from J, with 16 bases in between. Germline CDR1 SGHRS, CDR2 YFSETQ. The CDR3 sequence: CASRDGARRTGELFF. In DNA, the CDR3 is TGCGCCAGCAGGGATGGGGCCAGGCGGACCGGGGAGCTGTTTTTT.

This rearrangement joins TRBV7-6 to TRBJ1-2; 9 nucleotides match TRBD1. After removal of 5 bases from V and 0 bases from J, the junction contained 4 bases not matched to a gene. The CDR3 extends over 15 amino acids. Germline V gives CDR1 SGHVS, CDR2 FNYEAQ. CDR3 bases: TGTGCCAGCAGCCCCGGACAGGGGCCTAACTATGGCTACACCTTC. Translated, it gives CASSPGQGPNYGYTF. Filled out from reference TRBV7-6 and TRBJ1-2, the complete variable domain reads GAGVSQSPRYKVTKRGQDVALRCDPISGHVSLYWYRQALGQGPEFLTYFNYEAQQDKSGLPNDRFSAERPEGSISTLTIQRTEQRDSAMYRCASSPGQGPNYGYTFGSGTRLTVV.